This TCR beta chain is from a study of regulatory T cells in long-lasting Graves disease. This clonotype was picked up many times. Its target is unknown. Researchers made TCR beta libraries by using iRepertoire HTBI primers and running Arm-PCR on CDR3 regions. From the multiplex PCR reads, TCRdb called clonotypes with MiXCR, one entry per CDR3 protein. The sample records 200,000 to 250,000 distinct CDR3 sequences, around 20% being singletons. Study results and caveats: Thyroid tissue went unexamined; only peripheral blood was analyzed.

V shed 5 bases and J shed 7 bases, with 18 bases lying between them. The CDR3 loop spans 14 amino acids. Germline CDR1 SGHTA, CDR2 FQGNSA. Sample time point: newly diagnosed GD, antithyroid drugs for less than 3 months. Extracted PBMC RNA gave rise to the TCR library. Recruitment took place at an endocrinology department in Xi'an, China. This chain uses TRBV7-2 with TRBJ2-7; D is tentatively TRBD1 or TRBD2 (5 bases each). The material sequenced was peripheral blood mononuclear cells (PBMCs), taken at new diagnosis, from a patient treated with antithyroid drugs. The source of this sequence is a female donor with Graves disease. In DNA, the CDR3 is TGTGCCAGCAGCCGCCCCGGGACCTTTGGAGAGCAGTACTTC. Translation: CASSRPGTFGEQYF.